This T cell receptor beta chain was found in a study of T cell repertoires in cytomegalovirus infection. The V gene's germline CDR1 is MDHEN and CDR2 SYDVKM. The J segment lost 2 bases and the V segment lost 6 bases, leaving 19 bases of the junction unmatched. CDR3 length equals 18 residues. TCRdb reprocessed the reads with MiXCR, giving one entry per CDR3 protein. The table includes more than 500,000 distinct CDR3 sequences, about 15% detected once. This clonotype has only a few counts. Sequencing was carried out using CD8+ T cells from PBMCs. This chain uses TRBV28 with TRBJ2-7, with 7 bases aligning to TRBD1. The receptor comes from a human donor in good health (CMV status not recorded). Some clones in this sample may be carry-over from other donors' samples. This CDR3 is CASRHSPGQFLKTYEQYF. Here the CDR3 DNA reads TGTGCCAGCAGACACAGCCCGGGACAGTTTCTAAAGACCTACGAGCAGTACTTC. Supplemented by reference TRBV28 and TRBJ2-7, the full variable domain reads DVKVTQSSRYLVKRTGEKVFLECVQDMDHENMFWYRQDPGLGLRLIYFSYDVKMKEKGDIPEGYSVSREKKERFSLILESASTNQTSMYLCASRHSPGQFLKTYEQYFGPGTRLTVT.